Shown below are 28 T cell receptor beta chains from a single sample sequenced in a study of T-cell reconstitution after alpha-beta-depleted transplantation in children. Unique molecular identifiers featured in how the TCRbeta library was prepared. MiXCR was run by TCRdb on the PCR reads, yielding one entry per CDR3 protein. The data show about 370,000 distinct CDR3 sequences, around 21% seen once. This sample comprised PBMCs from the stem cell graft donor, obtained from the stem cell graft. These receptors were collected from a human donor who donated a stem cell graft to a child with acute myeloid leukemia.

The CDR3 DNA reads TGTGCCAGCAGCTTAGGCCCCCTCGGGGGTGGGCCTGAAGCTTTCTTT. Amino acid sequence: CASSLGPLGGGPEAFF. The chain employs TRBV11-2 and TRBJ1-1; the D gene is possibly TRBD1 (5 bases). V was pared by 1 base and J by 6 bases, with 18 bases between. The length of the CDR3 is 16 residues. The germline V gene encodes CDR1 SGHAT and CDR2 FQNNGV.

The V call is TRBV7-9, the J call TRBJ2-1, with D uncertain. This CDR3 contains 13 residues. The germline V and J ends were trimmed by 11 bases and 0 bases, with 11 bases remaining between them. Looked up from germline, CDR1 is SEHNR and CDR2 is FQNEAQ (reference sequence). The CDR3 reads CAWTESSYNEQFF. CDR3 sequence (DNA): TGTGCCTGGACGGAGAGCTCCTACAATGAGCAGTTCTTC.

The chain employs TRBV20-1 and TRBJ2-1; 8 bases align to TRBD2. The CDR3 has 16 amino acids. Germline V gene data show CDR1 as DFQATT and CDR2 as SNEGSKA (reference sequence). V was pared by 6 bases and J by 8 bases, with 18 bases of the junction left unmatched. The chain's CDR3 is CSARFGPSGSVHEQFF. CDR3 sequence (DNA): TGCAGTGCCAGGTTCGGTCCGAGCGGGAGTGTCCATGAGCAGTTCTTC.

Here the CDR3 reads CASSQPLGLAGRHNEQFF. For the CDR3, the DNA is TGTGCCAGCAGCCAGCCCTTAGGACTAGCTGGTCGGCACAATGAGCAGTTCTTC. The chain links TRBV3-1 to TRBJ2-1; TRBD2 aligns across 8 bases. The CDR3 totals 18 residues. Germline V lookup: CDR1 LGHDT, CDR2 YNNKEL (reference sequence). V lost 3 bases and J lost 5; bases outside the gene matches: 15.

The V gene is TRBV7-9, the J gene TRBJ2-7; the D is unclear. This CDR3 spans 14 amino acids. V gave up 3 bases and J gave up 0 bases, with 9 bases separating them. Germline values: CDR1 SEHNR, CDR2 FQNEAQ (reference sequence). CDR3 DNA: TGTGCCAGCAGCTTGGGCAGTTTCTCCTACGAGCAGTACTTC. This translates into CASSLGSFSYEQYF.

This clonotype was recorded many times. V usage is TRBV20-1 and J usage is TRBJ2-3; the match to TRBD2 covers 9 bases. Germline V gene data show CDR1 as DFQATT and CDR2 as SNEGSKA (reference sequence). The V and J ends lost 0 bases and 1 base, in that order; junction bases with no gene match: 17. CDR3 length: 20 residues. The CDR3 DNA reads as TGCAGTGCTAGAGATCGGGCTAGCGGGATATGGATGTCGGGCACAGATACGCAGTATTTT. Protein: CSARDRASGIWMSGTDTQYF.

The chain combines TRBV6-1 with TRBJ1-5; D is perhaps TRBD1 (5 bases). Germline CDR1 MNHNS, CDR2 SASEGT. The V end lost 7 bases, the J end lost 2 bases, and 9 bases lay between the germline ends. The CDR3 covers 13 residues. CDR3 DNA sequence: TGTGCCAGCACCTCGGGGGGCAATCAGCCCCAGCATTTT. Residues: CASTSGGNQPQHF.

Many counts were recorded for this clonotype. V is TRBV27 and J is TRBJ2-1; TRBD2 might be the D (5 bases). In germline, CDR1 is MNHEY, CDR2 SMNVEV (reference sequence). Trimming removed 6 bases from V and 5 bases from J, with 20 bases in between. The CDR3 is 16 amino acids. The CDR3 region is CASSSILIGIHNEQFF. CDR3 in DNA: TGTGCCAGCAGCTCCATTCTTATCGGGATCCACAATGAGCAGTTCTTC.

This clonotype occurred a few times. V usage is TRBV4-2 and J usage is TRBJ2-5; 7 bases are a match to TRBD2. V lost 5 bases to trimming and J lost 3 bases; unmatched junction nucleotides: 9. The V gene's germline CDR1 is LGHNA and CDR2 YNFKEQ. The CDR3 has 15 residues. Here the CDR3 DNA reads TGTGCCAGCAGCGTGGGAGGGGTAAAAAAAGAGACCCAGTACTTC. Translated: CASSVGGVKKETQYF.

This clonotype occurred a few times. The rearrangement uses TRBV20-1 and TRBJ2-1, with D possibly matching TRBD2 (5 bases). V was clipped by 6 bases and J by 0 bases, with 15 bases between them. Germline loops: CDR1 DFQATT, CDR2 SNEGSKA (reference sequence). The length of the CDR3 is 15 residues. This CDR3 reads CSARAYEHSYNEQFF. CDR3 nucleotide sequence: TGCAGTGCGAGGGCCTACGAGCACTCCTACAATGAGCAGTTCTTC.

The V and J genes are TRBV24-1 and TRBJ2-1; the match to TRBD2 covers 10 bases. With V trimmed by 5 bases and J by 5 bases, 11 bases remained unmatched. CDR1 and CDR2 from the germline V gene are KGHDR and SFDVKD. This CDR3 is 17 amino acids long. CDR3 in DNA: TGTGCCACCAGTGCTCTTCAGGGACTAGCGAGGGACAATGAGCAGTTCTTC. This encodes CATSALQGLARDNEQFF.

The CDR3 DNA reads as TGTGCCAGCAGCTTAGAGCGACTAAAGAACACCGGGGAGCTGTTTTTT. Its translation: CASSLERLKNTGELFF. The genes are TRBV11-2 and TRBJ2-2, with D possibly TRBD2 on 5 matching bases. V shed 0 bases and J shed 1 base, with 9 bases lying between them. Germline lookup yields CDR1 SGHAT and CDR2 FQNNGV. The CDR3 spans 16 residues.

This clonotype was seen a few times. The V gene is TRBV7-2, the J gene TRBJ1-1, with a tentative D call TRBD1 (5 bases). The V end was cut by 5 bases, the J end by 1 base, with 14 bases between. This CDR3 is built from 15 residues. In germline, CDR1 is SGHTA, CDR2 FQGNSA. The CDR3 region has the DNA TGTGCCAGCAGCAGCAGGGCCGGTTCGAACACTGAAGCTTTCTTT. It specifies CASSSRAGSNTEAFF.

As to this clonotype: A much larger clonotype is one base distant, so this may be a read error. V is TRBV4-3 and J is TRBJ2-1, with a possible D match to TRBD1 (5 bases). The CDR3 extends over 14 amino acids. The V gene's germline CDR1 is LGHNA and CDR2 YSLEER. This CDR3 is CAGSQEQVYNEQFF. As DNA, the CDR3 is TGCGCCGGCAGCCAAGAACAGGTCTACAATGAGCAGTTCTTC.

This clonotype was counted ten times or more. This rearrangement joins TRBV5-1 to TRBJ1-2; no clear D. V was clipped by 3 bases and J by 2 bases, with 11 bases between them. The CDR3 is 14 amino acids. The germline gives CDR1 SGHRS, CDR2 YFSETQ. The CDR3 DNA reads TGCGCCAGCAGCTACGCGGACGGGAACTATGGCTACACCTTC. Translating it yields CASSYADGNYGYTF.

This clonotype has more than one count but fewer than ten. The V and J genes are TRBV27 and TRBJ2-7, with a possible D match to TRBD1 (6 bases). Germline loops: CDR1 MNHEY, CDR2 SMNVEV (reference sequence). V lost 8 bases, J lost 0 bases, and 14 bases lay in between. The CDR3 consists of 14 residues. The CDR3 DNA reads as TGTGCCAGCTCTGGACAGCGCAGCTCCTACGAGCAGTACTTC. Protein product: CASSGQRSSYEQYF.

This chain uses TRBV7-2 with TRBJ2-3; D possibly corresponds to TRBD2 (5 bases). With 5 bases removed from V and 4 bases from J, the gap between germline ends came to 13 bases. CDR3 length: 14 residues. Per the germline V gene, CDR1 is SGHTA and CDR2 is FQGNSA. The CDR3, as DNA: TGTGCCAGCAGCCCCGCGAGGGCAGCAGATACGCAGTATTTT. Translation gives CASSPARAADTQYF.

This clonotype was seen only a few times. This sequence joins TRBV20-1 and TRBJ2-1, with TRBD2 identical over 9 bases. J lost 6 bases, V lost 0 bases, and 3 bases had no gene match. The CDR3 is made up of 14 amino acids. Germline-derived CDR1 and CDR2 are DFQATT and SNEGSKA (reference sequence). CDR3 nucleotides: TGCAGTGCTAGAGATGGACTAGCGACCAATGAGCAGTTCTTC. Amino acids: CSARDGLATNEQFF.

V and J are TRBV5-1 and TRBJ2-2, with 7 positions matching TRBD2. CDR1 is SGHRS, CDR2 YFSETQ, per germline. V lost 0 bases and J lost 1; bases outside the gene matches: 9. The CDR3 extends over 18 amino acids. The chain's CDR3 is CASSLASKASGNTGELFF. As DNA, the CDR3 is TGCGCCAGCAGCTTGGCCTCGAAGGCTAGCGGGAACACCGGGGAGCTGTTTTTT.

Comments on this clonotype: The junction and the germline gene differ at one end; a read error may be behind it. Written as DNA, the CDR3 is TGTGCCAGCAGCGAGGGAGGGGATCCCGGGGGGCTGTTTTTT. Protein: CASSEGGDPGGLFF. The chain employs TRBV9 and TRBJ2-2, with 7 nucleotides matching TRBD2. CDR3 length equals 14 residues. CDR1 and CDR2 (germline): SGDLS, YYNGEE.

The J gene is TRBJ2-5, the V gene TRBV3-1; 13 nucleotides align to TRBD2. Germline V CDR1 and CDR2: LGHDT, YNNKEL (reference sequence). V trimming: 1 base; J trimming: 4 bases; junction bases outside the gene matches: 6. CDR3 length: 17 amino acids. CDR3 in amino acids: CASSQVTRLAGGETQYF. The CDR3 DNA reads as TGTGCCAGCAGCCAAGTAACCAGACTAGCGGGAGGAGAGACCCAGTACTTC.

The chain combines TRBV6-1 with TRBJ1-5; 9 bases agree with TRBD1. The germline CDR1 and CDR2 sequences are MNHNS and SASEGT. Trimming took 6 bases from V and 5 from J; bases not matched to a gene: 5. This CDR3 is built from 14 residues. The CDR3 coding sequence is TGTGCCAGCAGGCCAACAGGGGGCTATCAGCCCCAGCATTTT. This sequence encodes CASRPTGGYQPQHF.

This clonotype was counted ten times or more. This sequence joins TRBV12-3 or TRBV12-4 and TRBJ2-7; TRBD1 is a possible D gene (6 bases). Trimming shortened V by 6 bases and J by 6 bases, and 12 bases separated the two germline ends. The CDR3 covers 12 residues. CDR3 bases: TGTGCCAGCAGCCCGGACAGCACCGAGCAGTACTTC. The encoded protein is CASSPDSTEQYF.

CDR3 DNA sequence: TGTGCCACCAGCAAAACGGAACAGGGAATAACAAATGAGCAGTTCTTC. Amino acids: CATSKTEQGITNEQFF. This sequence joins TRBV24-1 and TRBJ2-1; TRBD1 might be the D (6 bases). The CDR3 length is 16 residues. V lost 7 bases and J 7 bases, leaving 22 bases between the germline ends. CDR1 is KGHDR and CDR2 is SFDVKD in the germline V gene.

In this sample, this clonotype turned up a few times. The chain joins TRBV5-1 to TRBJ2-1, with D possibly matching TRBD2 (6 bases). Trimming stripped 1 base from V and 6 bases from J, with 14 bases between. The CDR3 runs 15 residues. CDR1 is SGHRS and CDR2 is YFSETQ in the germline V gene. The CDR3 region is CASSLLGGEGNEQFF. The CDR3 nucleotides read TGCGCCAGCAGCTTGTTGGGGGGAGAAGGCAATGAGCAGTTCTTC.

This clonotype was picked up many times. The J gene is TRBJ1-1, the V gene TRBV20-1; D might be TRBD1 (6 bases). The V end lost 0 bases, the J end lost 10 bases, and 15 bases lay between the germline ends. CDR1 and CDR2 from the germline V gene are DFQATT and SNEGSKA (reference sequence). This CDR3 comprises 13 residues. The CDR3 region has the DNA TGCAGTGCTAGAGATGTCGCAGGGGAGGCAGCTTTCTTT. It specifies CSARDVAGEAAFF.

CDR3 amino acids: CASRIKQGEFYEQYF. The CDR3, as DNA: TGTGCCAGCAGAATAAAACAGGGTGAGTTCTACGAGCAGTACTTC. The chain couples TRBV27 to TRBJ2-7, with D possibly matching TRBD1 (6 bases). V was clipped by 6 bases and J by 3 bases, with 18 bases between them. Looked up from germline, CDR1 is MNHEY and CDR2 is SMNVEV (reference sequence). The CDR3 runs to 15 residues.

The chain recombines TRBV6-5 with TRBJ2-1; weak D call: TRBD2 (6 bases). This CDR3 has 16 amino acids. The germline V gene has CDR1 MNHEY and CDR2 SVGAGI. V lost 2 bases and J 4 bases, leaving 15 bases between the germline ends. The CDR3 sequence is CASSYGGGSGYNEQFF. The CDR3 DNA is TGTGCCAGCAGTTACGGTGGAGGTAGCGGATACAATGAGCAGTTCTTC.